These 28 T cell receptor beta chains share one sample of origin, sequenced in a study of T cells in Graves' hyperthyroidism and ophthalmopathy. TCR beta CDR3 sequences were amplified from RNA transcripts. The TCR CDR3 first-round RT-PCR relied on the HTBI primer set. TCRdb re-derived calls from the multiplex PCR reads in MiXCR, one entry per CDR3 protein. Of 410,000 or so distinct CDR3 sequences listed, under 15% are singletons. The specimen was blood. Source of these receptors: a young man with Graves' ophthalmopathy.

This clonotype came up a few times. This chain joins TRBV6-6 and TRBJ1-2, with unresolved D. This CDR3 region has 14 residues. Looked up from germline, CDR1 is MNHNY and CDR2 is SVGAGI (reference sequence). V lost 0 bases, J lost 7 bases, and 12 bases lay in between. CDR3 nucleotide sequence: TGTGCCAGCAGTTACTCAGTGGCGGGATCTGGCTACACCTTC. It translates to CASSYSVAGSGYTF.

This clonotype was seen repeatedly, ten times or more. This chain connects TRBV11-2 to TRBJ1-1; D call uncertain. This CDR3 is built from 15 residues. With 6 bases removed from V and 6 bases from J, the gap between germline ends came to 20 bases. Looked up from germline, CDR1 is SGHAT and CDR2 is FQNNGV. Written as DNA, the CDR3 is TGTGCCAGCAGTACCCTGGGAATTGATTTCGCTGAAGCTTTCTTT. Protein sequence: CASSTLGIDFAEAFF.

This clonotype was recorded a few times. The chain uses TRBV4-1 and TRBJ1-1; 11 bases are a match to TRBD1. In germline, CDR1 is MGHRA, CDR2 YSYEKL. After removal of 4 bases from V and 6 bases from J, the junction contained 7 bases not matched to a gene. The CDR3 sequence is 15 residues long. This CDR3 reads CASSPAGQGVPEAFF. CDR3 nucleotide sequence: TGCGCCAGCAGCCCGGCGGGACAGGGGGTCCCTGAAGCTTTCTTT.

This clonotype was observed at least ten times. The CDR3 reads CASSLRAQETQYF. As DNA, the CDR3 is TGTGCCAGCAGTTTGCGGGCCCAAGAGACCCAGTACTTC. The chain combines TRBV7-6 with TRBJ2-5, with a weak D call TRBD2 (5 bases). Germline loops: CDR1 SGHVS, CDR2 FNYEAQ. Trimming removed 6 bases at V and 1 base at J, with 9 bases between. This CDR3 is 13 amino acids long.

J is TRBJ2-7 and V is TRBV19, with a tentative D call TRBD2 (6 bases). V shed 3 bases and J shed 3 bases, with 18 bases lying between them. CDR3 length: 16 amino acids. Germline CDR1 is LNHDA and CDR2 is SQIVND (reference sequence). The CDR3 bases are TGTGCCAGTAGTATTACCCCAACGGGAGCTTACTACGAGCAGTACTTC. It yields the protein CASSITPTGAYYEQYF.

V and J are TRBV15 and TRBJ1-2, with 10 positions matching TRBD1. Germline lookup yields CDR1 LNHNV and CDR2 YYDKDF (reference sequence). Trimming at V came to 1 base and at J to 6 bases, leaving 11 bases not matched to a gene. This CDR3 has 17 amino acids. In DNA form, the CDR3 reads TGTGCCACCAGCAGAGGGACAGGGGGTCAGGGAGAGAATGGCTACACCTTC. This sequence encodes CATSRGTGGQGENGYTF.

The genes are TRBV6-1 and TRBJ2-2; 8 bases line up with TRBD2. The V segment lost 2 bases and the J segment 6 bases; nucleotides outside the gene matches: 8. Germline V gene lookup returns CDR1 MNHNS and CDR2 SASEGT. This CDR3 is 16 amino acids long. This CDR3 reads CASSERAGDLPGELFF. Written as DNA, the CDR3 is TGTGCCAGCAGTGAACGAGCGGGAGACCTCCCCGGGGAGCTGTTTTTT.

As concerns this clonotype: Compared with germline, one end of the junction differs, possibly owing to a read error. The chain is built from TRBV4-1 and TRBJ2-1, with a weak D call TRBD1 (5 bases). The V gene's germline CDR1 is MGHRA and CDR2 YSYEKL. This CDR3 is built from 12 residues. The CDR3 sequence: CASSQEDNEQLF. The CDR3 bases are TGCGCCAGCAGCCAAGAGGACAATGAGCAGCTCTTC.

This chain uses TRBV20-1 with TRBJ2-5; TRBD2 agrees at 7 bases. There are 15 residues in the CDR3. The germline gives CDR1 DFQATT, CDR2 SNEGSKA (reference sequence). V lost 0 bases and J lost 4; bases outside the gene matches: 8. The CDR3 reads CSARDLGGRGETQYF. As DNA, the CDR3 is TGCAGTGCTAGAGATCTAGGCGGGAGAGGAGAGACCCAGTACTTC.

This clonotype was counted at least ten times. V gene TRBV2 combines with J gene TRBJ2-7, with D possibly TRBD1 on 6 matching bases. The CDR3 has 14 residues. The V gene lost 6 bases and the J gene lost 4 bases, with 16 bases spanning the gap. Per the germline V gene, CDR1 is SNHLY and CDR2 is FYNNEI. The CDR3 DNA reads as TGTGCCAGCAGCCCCCGTGGGGGCGGTTACGAGCAGTACTTC. Amino acid sequence: CASSPRGGGYEQYF.

This clonotype was counted ten times or more. This chain uses TRBV20-1 with TRBJ2-1, with D uncertain. Trimming stripped 4 bases from V and 9 bases from J, with 10 bases between. Looked up from germline, CDR1 is DFQATT and CDR2 is SNEGSKA (reference sequence). The CDR3 spans 11 residues. The CDR3 nucleotides read TGCAGTGCTATTAGAAACGGTGAGCAGTTCTTC. Residues: CSAIRNGEQFF.

This clonotype was seen ten or more times. The chain is built from TRBV3-1 and TRBJ2-5; D remains unclear. The V end lost 2 bases, the J end lost 6 bases, and 7 bases lay between the germline ends. The CDR3 runs to 12 residues. Germline V gives CDR1 LGHDT, CDR2 YNNKEL (reference sequence). The DNA for the CDR3 is TGTGCCAGCAGCCAAACTTCCAAGACCCAGTACTTC. Translating it yields CASSQTSKTQYF.

This clonotype has a count of ten or more. The chain couples TRBV3-1 to TRBJ2-7, with 9 bases identical to TRBD1. Germline loops: CDR1 LGHDT, CDR2 YNNKEL (reference sequence). Trimming at V came to 3 bases and at J to 3 bases, leaving 9 bases not matched to a gene. The CDR3 totals 16 residues. The DNA of the CDR3 is TGTGCCAGCAGCCACACAGGGGGCAACCTATACTACGAGCAGTACTTC. Protein: CASSHTGGNLYYEQYF.

There are many counts of this clonotype. The chain recombines TRBV5-1 with TRBJ2-3, with D tentatively TRBD2 (5 bases). V was pared by 0 bases and J by 2 bases, with 13 bases between. CDR1 SGHRS and CDR2 YFSETQ come from the germline V gene. This CDR3 region has 16 residues. CDR3 sequence: CASSLEATRVTDTQYF. The DNA for the CDR3 is TGCGCCAGCAGCTTGGAGGCCACTAGGGTCACAGATACGCAGTATTTT.

The V and J genes are TRBV15 and TRBJ2-2; the D gene is possibly TRBD1 (5 bases). V was pared by 3 bases and J by 3 bases, with 8 bases between. CDR1 LNHNV and CDR2 YYDKDF come from the germline V gene (reference sequence). The CDR3 covers 14 residues. CDR3: CATSSGADTGELFF. CDR3 nucleotides: TGTGCCACCAGCAGTGGGGCCGACACCGGGGAGCTGTTTTTT.

In this sample, this clonotype turned up many times. The V and J genes are TRBV12-3 or TRBV12-4 and TRBJ2-5, with D unclear. V was clipped by 6 bases and J by 5 bases, with 10 bases between them. The CDR3 totals 12 residues. The CDR3 is CASRTSVETQYF. In nucleotides, the CDR3 is TGTGCCAGCAGGACGTCAGTCGAGACCCAGTACTTC.

This clonotype was observed at least ten times. The chain couples TRBV20-1 to TRBJ2-3, with 7 nucleotides matching TRBD2. The CDR3 covers 14 residues. The junction had 7 bases not matched to a gene; V was cut back by 5 bases and J by 2 bases. Germline CDR1 and CDR2: DFQATT and SNEGSKA (reference sequence). CDR3 amino acids: CSAPAAGATDTQYF. The CDR3 coding sequence is TGCAGTGCTCCAGCTGCGGGAGCCACAGATACGCAGTATTTT.

The genes are TRBV6-5 and TRBJ2-2, with 9 bases that match TRBD2. Looked up from germline, CDR1 is MNHEY and CDR2 is SVGAGI. The CDR3 loop spans 16 amino acids. The ends lost 3 bases at V and 7 bases at J; junction bases unmatched: 9. The CDR3 DNA follows: TGTGCCAGCAGTTATTCCGTAGCGGGAGAGGGCGGGGAGCTGTTTTTT. Translated, it gives CASSYSVAGEGGELFF.

This rearrangement joins TRBV6-1 to TRBJ2-2; D may correspond to TRBD1 or TRBD2 (6 bases each). Looked up from germline, CDR1 is MNHNS and CDR2 is SASEGT. CDR3 size: 16 residues. V was trimmed by 5 bases and J by 5 bases, leaving 18 bases between them. The chain's CDR3 is CASSFSLGGGTGELFF. The DNA of the CDR3 is TGTGCCAGCAGTTTTAGTTTGGGGGGCGGGACCGGGGAGCTGTTTTTT.

This clonotype was picked up many times. The chain couples TRBV5-1 to TRBJ2-1; D call uncertain. Trimming removed 1 base from V and 4 bases from J, with 15 bases in between. This CDR3 spans 16 amino acids. Germline-derived CDR1 and CDR2 are SGHRS and YFSETQ. CDR3 nucleotide sequence: TGCGCCAGCAGCTTGAACCCCCTTTCAGTTTACAATGAGCAGTTCTTC. Translating gives CASSLNPLSVYNEQFF.

There are a few counts of this clonotype. The chain joins TRBV6-1 to TRBJ2-3; D possibly corresponds to TRBD2 (7 bases). Germline V lookup: CDR1 MNHNS, CDR2 SASEGT. With 8 bases removed from V and 9 bases from J, the gap between germline ends came to 18 bases. There are 13 residues in the CDR3. The CDR3 DNA follows: TGTGCCAGCGGGGGATCGGGGGGCTGGACGCAGTATTTT. Protein sequence: CASGGSGGWTQYF.

This clonotype was seen repeatedly, ten times or more. The chain uses TRBV7-9 and TRBJ1-5, with TRBD1 matching 9 bases. Germline V gene data show CDR1 as SEHNR and CDR2 as FQNEAQ (reference sequence). V lost 5 bases and J lost 6; bases outside the gene matches: 5. This CDR3 spans 14 amino acids. CDR3 in DNA: TGTGCCAGCAGCACACAGGGGGCGAGTCAGCCCCAGCATTTT. This sequence encodes CASSTQGASQPQHF.

The V and J genes are TRBV29-1 and TRBJ1-5; maybe TRBD1 (6 bases). The germline V and J ends were trimmed by 0 bases and 3 bases, with 9 bases remaining between them. The CDR3 is made up of 14 amino acids. Germline assignment: CDR1 SQVTM and CDR2 ANQGSEA. This chain's CDR3 is CSVEDGGPNQPQHF. CDR3 coding DNA: TGCAGCGTTGAAGACGGGGGCCCCAATCAGCCCCAGCATTTT.

The chain recombines TRBV30 with TRBJ1-6, with 8 nucleotides matching TRBD1. Germline CDR1 GTSNPN, CDR2 SVGIG (reference sequence). This CDR3 contains 12 residues. V shed 4 bases and J 11 bases; nucleotides not matched to a gene: 4. DNA of the CDR3: TGTGCCTGGAAGGGACAGGAAGCACCCCTCCACTTT. It translates to CAWKGQEAPLHF.

The table lists this clonotype with many counts. In nucleotides, the CDR3 is TGCGCCAGCCGAGCCAGGGAGGTTTGGTACGAGCAGTACTTC. As protein: CASRAREVWYEQYF. This chain uses TRBV5-1 with TRBJ2-7; possibly TRBD2 for D (6 bases). CDR1 and CDR2 (germline): SGHRS, YFSETQ. Trimming took 7 bases from V and 4 from J, leaving 18 bases between them. This CDR3 is 14 amino acids long. Combining the CDR3 with reference TRBV5-1 and TRBJ2-7 gives the whole variable domain KAGVTQTPRYLIKTRGQQVTLSCSPISGHRSVSWYQQTPGQGLQFLFEYFSETQRNKGNFPGRFSGRQFSNSRSEMNVSTLELGDSALYLCASRAREVWYEQYFGPGTRLTVT.

In this sample, this clonotype turned up many times. The chain combines TRBV7-8 with TRBJ1-6, with D possibly being TRBD1 (5 bases). Trimming removed 1 base from V and 7 bases from J, with 20 bases in between. Per germline, CDR1 SGHVS and CDR2 FQNEAQ. The CDR3 runs 18 residues. Written as DNA, the CDR3 is TGTGCCAGCAGCTTAGTCCCCTTGGAACTGAGGGGCAATTCACCCCTCCACTTT. It is translated as CASSLVPLELRGNSPLHF.

In its sample, this clonotype was seen a few times. With a much larger clone just one base away, this may be a read error. The V and J genes are TRBV5-1 and TRBJ2-3, with TRBD1 identical over 8 bases. Germline V gene data show CDR1 as SGHRS and CDR2 as YFSETQ. V lost 0 bases to trimming and J lost 3 bases; unmatched junction nucleotides: 6. The CDR3 loop spans 16 amino acids. DNA of the CDR3: TGCGCCAGCAGCTTGGAGGCAGGGGGCGAGACAGATACGCAGTATTTT. It specifies CASSLEAGGETDTQYF.

This clonotype was seen repeatedly, ten times or more. The chain combines TRBV20-1 with TRBJ2-1; D is possibly TRBD2 (6 bases). The length of the CDR3 is 13 residues. Germline V gene sequence: CDR1 DFQATT, CDR2 SNEGSKA (reference sequence). Trimming took 0 bases from V and 8 from J, leaving 11 bases between them. The CDR3 loop is CSARDWSGDEQFF. For the CDR3, the DNA is TGCAGTGCTAGAGATTGGTCGGGGGATGAGCAGTTCTTC.